This T cell receptor (beta chain) was retrieved from a study of cytomegalovirus exposure and HLA in healthy donors. The study, taken as a whole, reports: TCR beta chains numbering under 200 were designated cytomegalovirus-associated. An analysis was carried out at a later point. It showed that HLA-associated TCR beta chains were more clonally expanded than equally common non-associated chains. CMV serostatus was the only recorded immune exposure for donors. An apparent linkage of common viral pathogens to several of the most significant clusters emerged in a later analysis.

CDR1 and CDR2 from the germline V gene are MNHEY and SMNVEV (reference sequence). The CDR3 has 14 residues. V was clipped by 7 bases and J by 0 bases, with 10 bases between them. To note about this clone: Antigen: not known.

The PCR was carried out with 60 Vbeta primers and 13 Jbeta primers. The assay was immunoSEQ multiplex PCR, and TCRdb's table has in-frame clones only and misses some. The table records some 200,000 clones, about 80% of them present only once. The V call is TRBV27, the J call TRBJ1-3; D not resolved. Sequences were obtained from PBMCs. The receptor comes from a woman aged 40 to 50 in good health and CMV-seronegative. This chain's CDR3 is CASKSIISGNTIYF. Here the CDR3 DNA reads TGTGCCAGCAAGAGTATTATCTCTGGAAACACCATATATTTT.